These 10 T cell receptor beta chains were sequenced from one sample in a study of shared clonotypes between healthy human individuals (dated by TCRdb to between 2020 and 2021). Preparation of the library involved the immunoSEQ multiplex PCR assay. In TCRdb, the immuneACCESS table is reduced to in-frame sequences with V and J assigned. These tables do not hold every clone; where another copy was compared, an unresolved V gene accounts for under half, and the others remain unexplained. This sample gives approximately 720,000 clones in total; just over 90% of them show up just once. In total, the top ten clones hold 24% of the sample. For the CD8 naive samples, CD45RO-negative cells were positively selected for CCR7, yielding a CD45RA+CCR7+ population from which TemRA cells were excluded. The sequenced material came from naive CD8+ T cells sorted from blood. Read against the paper, the sample's cell subset or site label means: CD45RA+CCR7+. These TCRs come from a man aged 25 to 40 in good health.

The chain uses TRBV6-4 and TRBJ2-7; a weak D match, TRBD2 (6 bases). CDR3 length: 15 amino acids. Per germline, CDR1 MRHNA and CDR2 SNTAGT. Trimming shortened V by 6 bases and J by 0 bases, and 15 bases separated the two germline ends. CDR3 sequence reads: CASSSGSGPSYEQYF. The CDR3 region has the DNA TGTGCCAGCAGCTCCGGTAGCGGACCCTCCTACGAGCAGTACTTC.

The J gene is TRBJ2-7, the V gene TRBV7-9; perhaps TRBD2 as D (6 bases). The CDR3 length is 15 residues. The germline V gene encodes CDR1 SEHNR and CDR2 FQNEAQ (reference sequence). V gave up 1 base and J gave up 7 bases, with 17 bases separating them. CDR3: CASSLGAGPTGEQYF. CDR3 coding DNA: TGTGCCAGCAGCTTAGGTGCGGGGCCAACGGGGGAGCAGTACTTC. The whole variable domain, remainder taken from reference TRBV7-9 and TRBJ2-7, is DTGVSQNPRHKITKRGQNVTFRCDPISEHNRLYWYRQTLGQGPEFLTYFQNEAQLEKSRLLSDRFSAERPKGSFSTLEIQRTEQGDSAMYLCASSLGAGPTGEQYFGPGTRLTVT.

The gene calls are TRBV28 and TRBJ1-3, with 7 bases fitting TRBD1. Germline loops: CDR1 MDHEN, CDR2 SYDVKM. With V trimmed by 6 bases and J by 8 bases, 7 bases remained unmatched. This CDR3 spans 13 amino acids. CDR3 nucleotides: TGTGCCAGCAGGAGACAGGGTCTGCACACCATATATTTT. Amino acid sequence: CASRRQGLHTIYF.

CDR3 nucleotides: TGTGCCAGCAGCTCCGGGACAGGGTTGTCCTACGAGCAGTACTTC. Its translation: CASSSGTGLSYEQYF. The genes are TRBV5-4 and TRBJ2-7; 9 bases are shared with TRBD1. V gave up 3 bases and J gave up 1 base; unmatched junction bases: 5. CDR1 is SGHNT, CDR2 YYREEE, per germline (reference sequence). The CDR3 consists of 15 residues.

This clone has only one observation. V usage is TRBV29-1 and J usage is TRBJ2-3; perhaps TRBD2 as D (6 bases). The CDR3 sequence is 14 residues long. Trimming removed 0 bases at V and 6 bases at J, with 13 bases between. The V gene's germline CDR1 is SQVTM and CDR2 ANQGSEA. The DNA for the CDR3 is TGCAGCGTTGAAGATAGGAGGGAAGAGGATACGCAGTATTTT. It specifies CSVEDRREEDTQYF.

V usage is TRBV14 and J usage is TRBJ2-1; TRBD1 is a possible D gene (6 bases). V was trimmed by 1 base and J by 8 bases, leaving 15 bases between them. Per the germline V gene, CDR1 is SGHDN and CDR2 is FVKESK. The CDR3 totals 15 residues. DNA of the CDR3: TGTGCCAGCAGCCAAGTGTTTGCAGGGGACCATGAGCAGTTCTTC. It is translated as CASSQVFAGDHEQFF.

The chain employs TRBV7-2 and TRBJ2-7, with unresolved D. Trimming shortened V by 1 base and J by 3 bases, and 7 bases separated the two germline ends. The length of the CDR3 is 13 residues. Germline V gene data show CDR1 as SGHTA and CDR2 as FQGNSA. The CDR3 bases are TGTGCCAGCAGCTTAGGACTGTTCTACGAGCAGTACTTC. Its translation: CASSLGLFYEQYF.

The chain is built from TRBV7-6 and TRBJ2-2; 7 nucleotides line up with TRBD1. The germline gives CDR1 SGHVS, CDR2 FNYEAQ. The CDR3 sequence is 15 residues long. J lost 1 base, V lost 8 bases, and 7 bases had no gene match. In DNA form, the CDR3 reads TGTGCCAGCCGGGGTGGGACAGAGAACACCGGGGAGCTGTTTTTT. Encoded protein: CASRGGTENTGELFF. Supplemented by reference TRBV7-6 and TRBJ2-2, the full variable domain reads GAGVSQSPRYKVTKRGQDVALRCDPISGHVSLYWYRQALGQGPEFLTYFNYEAQQDKSGLPNDRFSAERPEGSISTLTIQRTEQRDSAMYRCASRGGTENTGELFFGEGSRLTVL.

This chain uses TRBV2 with TRBJ2-6, with 8 bases lining up with TRBD1. Germline trimming cut 6 bases from V and 0 bases from J; bases unmatched to any gene: 16. The CDR3 covers 20 residues. Germline loops: CDR1 SNHLY, CDR2 FYNNEI. The CDR3 protein is CASRRDLGQGPPSGANVLTF. The CDR3 DNA is TGTGCCAGCAGGAGAGACCTCGGACAGGGTCCCCCCTCTGGGGCCAACGTCCTGACTTTC.

Details on this clone: The same CDR3 can be traced to other DNA sequences in this sample. The chain carries TRBV27 and TRBJ2-7; 7 bases are shared with TRBD1. V shed 6 bases, J shed 3 bases, and the junction held 5 bases outside the gene matches. Germline CDR1 and CDR2: MNHEY and SMNVEV (reference sequence). This CDR3 region has 13 residues. This CDR3 is CASSFGTDYEQYF. The CDR3 nucleotides are TGTGCCAGCAGCTTCGGGACAGACTACGAGCAGTACTTC.